These 30 T cell receptor beta chains came from one sample sequenced in a study of cytomegalovirus exposure and HLA in healthy donors. The PCR made use of 60 Vbeta and 13 Jbeta primers. Clones were read by immunoSEQ multiplex PCR, and TCRdb kept only the in-frame ones, dropping some. The sample has around 70,000 clones; 78% are singletons. Sequencing was performed on PBMCs. The receptors originated from a girl aged 5-17 years in good health and CMV-seropositive.

The chain has TRBV28 and TRBJ2-7; 10 bases align to TRBD2. V was clipped by 4 bases and J by 4 bases; unmatched bases: 4. This CDR3 comprises 14 residues. Germline CDR1 and CDR2: MDHEN and SYDVKM. The CDR3: CASSSQTSGYEQYF. In nucleotides, the CDR3 is TGTGCCAGCAGTTCTCAGACTAGCGGGTACGAGCAGTACTTC.

The chain joins TRBV25-1 to TRBJ2-7; weak D call: TRBD2 (6 bases). Germline lookup yields CDR1 MGHDK and CDR2 SYGVNS. CDR3 length: 18 residues. The V gene lost 4 bases and the J gene lost 6 bases, with 28 bases spanning the gap. The CDR3 bases are TGTGCCAGCAGTGGGGGGGTGGGGCCGGGACGCGGACCTCTCGAGCAGTACTTC. Residues: CASSGGVGPGRGPLEQYF.

V and J are TRBV4-1 and TRBJ2-1, with TRBD2 matching 7 bases. Germline CDR1 is MGHRA and CDR2 is YSYEKL. V shed 1 base, J shed 1 base, and the junction held 4 bases outside the gene matches. This CDR3 region has 16 residues. CDR3 sequence: CASSQGLAESYNEQFF. The CDR3 DNA is TGCGCCAGCAGCCAAGGTCTAGCGGAGTCCTACAATGAGCAGTTCTTC.

Notes on this clone: A junction boundary mismatches the germline segment, possibly from a read error. The chain couples TRBV29-1 to TRBJ2-7; weak D call: TRBD1 (5 bases). Germline V gene lookup returns CDR1 SQVTM and CDR2 ANQGSEA. The CDR3 runs to 18 residues. The CDR3 sequence is CSVEEGITGRPSSYKQYF. DNA for the CDR3: TGCAGCGTTGAAGAGGGCATTACAGGTCGTCCGAGCTCCTACAAGCAGTACTTC.

The rearrangement joins TRBV5-4 to TRBJ1-1; no reliable D call. V was shortened by 10 bases and J by 0 bases, with 10 bases between the two germline ends. CDR1 is SGHNT, CDR2 YYREEE, per germline (reference sequence). This CDR3 has 12 amino acids. In nucleotides, the CDR3 is TGTGCCGTTGAGAGGTTGAACACTGAAGCTTTCTTT. Its protein product is CAVERLNTEAFF.

The V call is TRBV15, the J call TRBJ2-4; tentative D call: TRBD2 (6 bases). Deletions cut 3 bases from V and 6 bases from J, with 18 bases between. This CDR3 is 16 amino acids long. Germline V gene data show CDR1 as LNHNV and CDR2 as YYDKDF (reference sequence). CDR3 sequence reads: CATSSTIKRGGNIQYF. DNA for the CDR3: TGTGCCACCAGCAGCACCATTAAACGGGGAGGAAACATTCAGTACTTC. Full variable domain (rest looked up from reference TRBV15 and TRBJ2-4): DAMVIQNPRYQVTQFGKPVTLSCSQTLNHNVMYWYQQKSSQAPKLLFHYYDKDFNNEADTPDNFQSRRPNTSFCFLDIRSPGLGDTAMYLCATSSTIKRGGNIQYFGAGTRLSVL.

The chain carries TRBV28 and TRBJ1-2, with D possibly TRBD1 on 5 matching bases. Germline CDR1 reads MDHEN; CDR2 reads SYDVKM. The V and J ends lost 8 bases and 2 bases respectively, with 9 bases between them. This CDR3 contains 12 residues. CDR3 sequence (DNA): TGTGCCAGCTCCGACAGAAACTATGGCTACACCTTC. Residues: CASSDRNYGYTF.

This clone was counted between two and nine times. The V gene is TRBV7-2, the J gene TRBJ1-3; a possible D gene is TRBD1 (6 bases). Germline CDR1 reads SGHTA; CDR2 reads FQGNSA. The V gene lost 1 base and the J gene lost 2 bases, with 15 bases spanning the gap. CDR3 size: 17 residues. CDR3 in amino acids: CASSLDGGARAGNTIYF. The CDR3 nucleotides are TGTGCCAGCAGCTTAGACGGGGGGGCGAGAGCTGGAAACACCATATATTTT.

The chain is built from TRBV12-5 and TRBJ2-1; 13 nucleotides align to TRBD2. CDR1 is LGHNT and CDR2 is FRNRAP in the germline V gene. Trimming cost V 5 bases and J 0 bases; bases outside gene matches: 7. The CDR3 is 18 amino acids. CDR3 protein: CASGPGLAGTSSYNEQFF. CDR3 bases: TGTGCTAGTGGTCCGGGACTAGCGGGGACAAGCTCCTACAATGAGCAGTTCTTC.

J is TRBJ1-5 and V is TRBV7-4, with 10 nucleotides matching TRBD1. The CDR3 is 18 amino acids. Germline CDR1 reads SGHVT; CDR2 reads SQSDAQ. After removal of 6 bases from V and 0 bases from J, the junction contained 11 bases not matched to a gene. The CDR3 DNA reads as TGTGCCAGCAGTCCAGAAATCGACAGGGGGCATAGCAATCAGCCCCAGCATTTT. Its translation: CASSPEIDRGHSNQPQHF.

The V gene is TRBV7-2, the J gene TRBJ2-3; 8 nucleotides match TRBD1. The CDR3 covers 14 residues. Germline assignment: CDR1 SGHTA and CDR2 FQGNSA. Trimming removed 1 base from V and 6 bases from J; junction bases left unmatched: 3. The CDR3 region is CASSLGQGFDTQYF. The CDR3 bases are TGTGCCAGCAGCTTAGGACAGGGGTTTGATACGCAGTATTTT.

This clone was detected only a few times. This chain connects TRBV25-1 to TRBJ2-1; D remains ambiguous. This CDR3 has 12 amino acids. Germline CDR1 is MGHDK and CDR2 is SYGVNS. The V end was cut by 4 bases, the J end by 9 bases, with 10 bases between. CDR3 nucleotide sequence: TGTGCCAGCAGTGCGACTCGAGGTGAGCAGTTCTTC. This sequence encodes CASSATRGEQFF.

The chain combines TRBV14 with TRBJ1-2, with 8 bases identical to TRBD1. The CDR3 contains 12 residues. V gave up 1 base and J gave up 8 bases; unmatched junction bases: 0. Germline V gives CDR1 SGHDN, CDR2 FVKESK. The CDR3 region has the DNA TGTGCCAGCAGCCAAGGGACAGGGGGCTACACCTTC. Its translation: CASSQGTGGYTF. Using reference TRBV14 and TRBJ1-2 for the parts outside the CDR3, the full variable domain is EAGVTQFPSHSVIEKGQTVTLRCDPISGHDNLYWYRRVMGKEIKFLLHFVKESKQDESGMPNNRFLAERTGGTYSTLKVQPAELEDSGVYFCASSQGTGGYTFGSGTRLTVV.

The chain combines TRBV7-2 with TRBJ2-5, with D perhaps matching TRBD2 (5 bases). Germline V gene sequence: CDR1 SGHTA, CDR2 FQGNSA. Trimming stripped 2 bases from V and 7 bases from J, with 14 bases between. CDR3 size: 14 residues. The chain's CDR3 is CASSLSEVEGTQYF. CDR3 DNA: TGTGCCAGCAGCTTATCGGAGGTTGAGGGGACCCAGTACTTC.

This chain links TRBV9 with TRBJ2-5; TRBD1 aligns across 11 bases. CDR1 is SGDLS, CDR2 YYNGEE, per germline. This CDR3 is built from 14 residues. Trimming removed 2 bases from V and 4 bases from J; junction bases left unmatched: 1. The CDR3 DNA reads as TGTGCCAGCAGCGTGGGACAGGGGGTAGAGACCCAGTACTTC. Encoded protein: CASSVGQGVETQYF. Based on the CDR3 plus reference TRBV9 and TRBJ2-5, the full variable domain is DSGVTQTPKHLITATGQRVTLRCSPRSGDLSVYWYQQSLDQGLQFLIQYYNGEERAKGNILERFSAQQFPDLHSELNLSSLELGDSALYFCASSVGQGVETQYFGPGTRLLVL.

V is TRBV9 and J is TRBJ1-5, with D unclear. Germline loops: CDR1 SGDLS, CDR2 YYNGEE. This CDR3 comprises 14 residues. V dropped 0 bases and J dropped 5 bases, with 9 bases sitting between them. The CDR3 nucleotides read TGTGCCAGCAGCGTAGGGAGTCCACATCAGCCCCAGCATTTT. Protein: CASSVGSPHQPQHF.

This rearrangement joins TRBV4-1 to TRBJ2-1, with D possibly being TRBD1 (5 bases). The V end lost 0 bases, the J end lost 2 bases, and 8 bases lay between the germline ends. The length of the CDR3 is 15 residues. From germline, CDR1 is MGHRA and CDR2 YSYEKL. The CDR3 protein is CASSQDLTAYNEQFF. The CDR3 DNA reads as TGCGCCAGCAGCCAAGATCTGACAGCCTACAATGAGCAGTTCTTC.

The chain couples TRBV2 to TRBJ1-2, with 10 bases aligning to TRBD1. The CDR3 totals 12 residues. Germline V gene sequence: CDR1 SNHLY, CDR2 FYNNEI. After removal of 5 bases from V and 13 bases from J, the junction contained 7 bases not matched to a gene. CDR3 protein: CASSPGTGDPTF. Written as DNA, the CDR3 is TGTGCCAGCAGTCCCGGGACAGGGGATCCCACCTTC.

This chain links TRBV6-6 with TRBJ1-1, with no clear D. In germline, CDR1 is MNHNY, CDR2 SVGAGI (reference sequence). Trimming took 9 bases from V and 1 from J, leaving 6 bases between them. This CDR3 has 11 amino acids. The CDR3 sequence is CASHKNTEAFF. CDR3 DNA: TGTGCCAGTCACAAGAACACTGAAGCTTTCTTT.

The chain employs TRBV19 and TRBJ1-2; 10 nucleotides align to TRBD1. The CDR3 length is 13 residues. J lost 7 bases, V lost 3 bases, and 2 bases had no gene match. Germline lookup yields CDR1 LNHDA and CDR2 SQIVND (reference sequence). The CDR3 coding sequence is TGTGCCAGTAGTATGTGGGACAGGGGTGGCTACACCTTC. Protein sequence: CASSMWDRGGYTF.

J is TRBJ1-1 and V is TRBV30; no clear D gene. Germline values: CDR1 GTSNPN, CDR2 SVGIG (reference sequence). V was clipped by 4 bases and J by 7 bases, with 13 bases between them. The CDR3 length is 12 residues. CDR3: CAWKWRNREAFF. The CDR3 DNA sequence: TGTGCCTGGAAGTGGAGGAACCGTGAAGCTTTCTTT.

The chain carries TRBV2 and TRBJ2-7; TRBD1 might be the D (6 bases). CDR1 SNHLY and CDR2 FYNNEI come from the germline V gene. The CDR3 extends over 15 amino acids. Trimming left V 4 bases short and J 0 bases short, with 13 bases between. The CDR3 bases are TGTGCCAGCAGTGGTCACAGGGTATCCTCCTACGAGCAGTACTTC. It yields the protein CASSGHRVSSYEQYF.

The chain has TRBV10-3 and TRBJ2-1; 10 bases agree with TRBD2. Germline loops: CDR1 ENHRY, CDR2 SYGVKD. The trim removed 2 bases at V and 4 bases at J, leaving 2 bases unmatched. This CDR3 spans 15 amino acids. This chain's CDR3 is CAISELAGAYNEQFF. In DNA, the CDR3 is TGTGCCATCAGTGAGCTAGCGGGAGCATACAATGAGCAGTTCTTC.

This clone showed up just once. The chain carries TRBV6-5 and TRBJ1-2; 9 bases align to TRBD1. The V gene's germline CDR1 is MNHEY and CDR2 SVGAGI. V trimming: 0 bases; J trimming: 14 bases; junction bases outside the gene matches: 10. The length of the CDR3 is 14 residues. In nucleotides, the CDR3 is TGTGCCAGCAGTTACTCGGTAAAAGCGGGACAGGGAACCTTC. This codes for CASSYSVKAGQGTF.

The chain combines TRBV7-9 with TRBJ2-7; the match to TRBD1 covers 9 bases. The V segment lost 5 bases and the J segment 3 bases; nucleotides outside the gene matches: 14. Germline V gene lookup returns CDR1 SEHNR and CDR2 FQNEAQ (reference sequence). The length of the CDR3 is 17 residues. CDR3 amino acids: CASSPMKGQGEDYEQYF. The CDR3 DNA follows: TGTGCCAGCAGCCCTATGAAGGGACAGGGAGAGGACTACGAGCAGTACTTC.

This clone has only one observation. The chain joins TRBV30 to TRBJ2-5; tentative D call: TRBD2 (7 bases). V was pared by 0 bases and J by 5 bases, with 22 bases between. Per germline, CDR1 GTSNPN and CDR2 SVGIG (reference sequence). The CDR3 covers 17 residues. Written as DNA, the CDR3 is TGTGCCTGGAGTGTTATCGCCAGAGGGGGGGCCTCGGAGACCCAGTACTTC. Its protein is CAWSVIARGGASETQYF.

This clone was observed a few times. The chain has TRBV5-1 and TRBJ1-4; TRBD1 matches 9 bases. Germline V gene lookup returns CDR1 SGHRS and CDR2 YFSETQ. This CDR3 spans 14 amino acids. V lost 4 bases and J lost 6; bases outside the gene matches: 4. The CDR3 loop is CASSTTGGDEKLFF. DNA for the CDR3: TGCGCCAGCAGCACGACAGGGGGAGATGAAAAACTGTTTTTT.

The genes are TRBV15 and TRBJ1-5; no reliable D call. Germline CDR1 LNHNV, CDR2 YYDKDF (reference sequence). This CDR3 is built from 13 residues. V was clipped by 6 bases and J by 4 bases, with 10 bases between them. CDR3 bases: TGTGCCACCAGGTCGGGGAGAAATCAGCCCCAGCATTTT. It encodes CATRSGRNQPQHF.

The gene calls are TRBV4-2 and TRBJ2-7, with D possibly matching TRBD2 (5 bases). Germline V gives CDR1 LGHNA, CDR2 YNFKEQ. This CDR3 contains 13 residues. The ends were cut back, 4 bases at V and 5 bases at J, with 12 bases in the middle. This CDR3 is CASSLWRANEQYF. Written as DNA, the CDR3 is TGTGCCAGCAGCCTCTGGCGGGCGAACGAGCAGTACTTC.

The genes are TRBV7-2 and TRBJ2-1, with 10 positions matching TRBD2. V was clipped by 3 bases and J by 3 bases; unmatched bases: 8. Germline V gene data show CDR1 as SGHTA and CDR2 as FQGNSA. CDR3 size: 17 residues. The CDR3 here is CASSLDFIAGGYNEQFF. The CDR3 DNA reads as TGTGCCAGCAGCTTGGACTTTATAGCGGGAGGCTACAATGAGCAGTTCTTC.